This T cell receptor (beta chain) originates from a study of CXCR3-negative and CXCR3-positive naive CD8 T cells. Turning to the study itself: Each library held about 1.5 +/- 0.3 million TRB reads, 110 million to 150 million in total.

It was by 5' RACE with UMI labels that the TRB cDNA libraries were prepared. Each CDR3 protein gets one entry in TCRdb, which reprocessed the 5' RACE reads and gives no DNA. The sample totals around 120,000 distinct CDR3 sequences; its top ten clones hold around 0.54%. The CDR3 has 15 amino acids. Looked up from germline, CDR1 is MGHRA and CDR2 is YSYEKL. A word on this clonotype: What it binds is not known.

Whole-study results and caveats: Similar levels of surface CD5 were seen between naive subsets; TCR strength was inferred from TRB CDR3 properties. Naive subsets were similarly diverse, while memory CD8+ repertoires were much less diverse. Comparison of naive CXCR3-negative and CXCR3-positive cells revealed similar TRBV-TRBJ usage, while memory cells differed. Higher TRB CDR3 hydrophobicity marked CXCR3-positive naive cells relative to CXCR3-negative naive cells.

The chain recombines TRBV4-1 with TRBJ2-5. The sequencing sample was made of naive CXCR3+ CD8+ T cells from blood. Regarding subset: CD45RO-CCR7+CD27+CD95- naive CD8+ T cells expressing CXCR3 (TNR3+). This clonotype was obtained from a human donor in good health. Some clones in this sample may be carry-over from other donors' samples. CDR3 protein: CASSHLGAVQETQYF.